Included here is one TCR beta chain sequence, with context. This sample is part of a study of blood T cell repertoires in COVID-19. Study summary: PBMCs, B-cell-depleted T cells, or T cells provided the cDNA or gDNA that made up the material.

Produced via immunoSEQ multiplex PCR; TCRdb's table is partial and in-frame only. The sample includes some 97,000 clones, roughly nine tenths of them seen just once. Germline CDR1 MGHRA, CDR2 YSYEKL. The CDR3 spans 19 residues. The ends were cut back, 0 bases at V and 0 bases at J, with 15 bases in the middle. This sequence was found in a man aged 45-60 years with active COVID-19. Sequencing was performed on peripheral blood. The rearrangement links TRBV4-1 to TRBJ2-6, with TRBD1 as a possible D gene (6 bases). This CDR3 reads CASSQDRNRVSSGANVLTF. CDR3 DNA: TGCGCCAGCAGCCAAGATCGCAACAGGGTTAGCTCTGGGGCCAACGTCCTGACTTTC.